This T cell receptor beta chain was observed in a study of CD8+CD57+ T cells in acquired aplastic anemia (dated by TCRdb to 2017 to 2018). With respect to the entire study: On average, sorted CD4+ and CD8+ cells yielded around 3.1 ug of extracted DNA, with a range of about 0.17 to 27.4 ug. CD8+CD57+ expansion was defined as a frequency above the mean frequency observed in healthy subjects.

Points the paper makes about the study in general: Some 30 CD8+ CDR3 sequences were shared between patients and controls but appeared highly expressed in patients and within their immunodominant clones. No significant difference in CD8+ Simpson's diversity was found between patients and healthy controls (P=0.060).

Notes on this clonotype: No cognate antigen has been identified for it. Base qualities were left out, and no much larger clone turns up one base away.

According to the germline V gene (reference sequence), CDR1 reads LNHDA and CDR2 reads SQIVND. V is pared back by 8 bases and J by 4 bases, with 11 bases lying between the germline termini. The CDR3 holds 12 amino acids from the cysteine to the phenylalanine. Only the CDR3 region is kept as DNA, spanning 36 bases read in frame from base 1. Profiling of TCR beta VDJ combinations and CDR3 sequences used genomic DNA as the template. An Illumina HiSeq 2000 was used for TCR repertoire sequencing. In the original analysis: TRBV/TRBJ rearrangement plots, CDR3 size and DJ length profiles, and Simpson's diversity index were used to evaluate the repertoires. The immunodominant clone was defined as the most abundant DNA sequence in deep sequencing data. CDR3 amino acid sequences were screened for sharing across subjects and compared with published repertoires and the VDJdb database. Clones were called with MiXCR by TCRdb after fastp trimmed the public reads at Q25, and only in-frame beta chains were retained. Each entry is one CDR3 protein sequence, shown with its most common DNA and genes. V and J calls and clone size were set by TCRdb, not the authors. The sample table contains 170,000 or so distinct CDR3 sequences; only one count was recorded for around 60% of them. The ten most abundant clones make up about 42% of the sample.

Patients chosen for sequencing had shown expansion of CD8+CD57+ cells by flow cytometry. All patients had severe acquired aplastic anemia diagnosed by International Study of Aplastic Anemia and Agranulocytosis and Camitta criteria. Patients had received no therapy at the time of blood sampling. In this study, sorted CD4+ and CD8+ T cells from the blood of healthy subjects and of severe aplastic anemia patients had their TCR repertoires deep-sequenced. Patients were enrolled under clinicaltrials.gov protocols 00001620, 01623167, 00001397, 00071045, 00081523 and 00961064 in the USA. Ficoll-Paque density gradient centrifugation was used to isolate peripheral blood mononuclear cells. Before DNA extraction, CD4+ and CD8+ T cells were sorted by FACS or by magnetic beads.

This TCR derives from a human donor with aplastic anemia. Sequences were obtained from sorted CD4+, CD8+, or CD8+CD57+ T cells (not recorded which) from PBMCs. The V and J segments used are TRBV19 and TRBJ1-2; TRBD1 is possibly the D segment (6 matching bases). The sequenced DNA is TGTGCCAGTGCGACAGGCCCCTATGGCTACACCTTC. Translated, this is CASATGPYGYTF. With the portions outside the CDR3 filled from the reference TRBV19 and TRBJ1-2 genes, the complete variable region becomes DGGITQSPKYLFRKEGQNVTLSCEQNLNHDAMYWYRQDPGQGLRLIYYSQIVNDFQKGDIAEGYSVSREKKESFPLTVTSAQKNPTAFYLCASATGPYGYTFGSGTRLTVV.